The subject of this entry is one T cell receptor beta chain. The protocol was immunoSEQ multiplex PCR, while the TCRdb copy is restricted to in-frame clones and leaves out a portion. Of 51,000 or so clones listed, around 93% are singletons. The source of the sample is a study of T cell changes during pregnancy in multiple sclerosis. V dropped 5 bases and J dropped 9 bases, with 20 bases sitting between them. Per germline, CDR1 SGHDN and CDR2 FVKESK. There are 15 residues in the CDR3. The rearrangement joins TRBV14 to TRBJ2-1; D is undetermined. The sequences come from peripheral blood, collected in the second trimester of pregnancy. The TCR originated in a female donor with multiple sclerosis, enrolled in a pregnancy study. In DNA form, the CDR3 reads TGTGCCAGCAGCTATAGATCACGCGAGTGGGCTGAGCAGTTCTTC. Its translation: CASSYRSREWAEQFF.